These 25 T cell receptor beta chains were sequenced from one sample in a study of cytomegalovirus exposure and HLA in healthy donors. This PCR relied on a set of 60 Vbeta primers and 13 Jbeta primers. The method was immunoSEQ multiplex PCR; TCRdb's version includes in-frame clones alone and lacks a portion of them. This sample carries around 140,000 clones, approximately 80% of them seen once, and the ten largest clones take roughly 1.9%. The sequenced sample was PBMCs. These receptors all stem from a middle-aged man in good health and CMV-seronegative.

The chain combines TRBV10-1 with TRBJ2-3, with D perhaps matching TRBD2 (5 bases). From germline, CDR1 is WNHNN and CDR2 SYGVQD (reference sequence). The CDR3 sequence is 17 residues long. V was trimmed by 5 bases and J by 1 base, leaving 19 bases between them. For the CDR3, the DNA is TGCGCCAGCAGTCTAGAGGTGGACTCCTGGGGCACAGATACGCAGTATTTT. Translation: CASSLEVDSWGTDTQYF.

The V call is TRBV6-1, the J call TRBJ1-2, with no clear D. Germline assignment: CDR1 MNHNS and CDR2 SASEGT. The CDR3 spans 15 residues. V lost 3 bases and J lost 1, with 12 bases in between. The CDR3 DNA follows: TGTGCCAGCAGTGAGAACCCGGGTATTAACTATGGCTACACCTTC. Protein: CASSENPGINYGYTF.

V is TRBV10-3 and J is TRBJ2-7, with a weak D call TRBD2 (5 bases). Germline CDR1 ENHRY, CDR2 SYGVKD. The length of the CDR3 is 14 residues. Trimming shortened V by 0 bases and J by 5 bases, and 11 bases separated the two germline ends. CDR3 nucleotides: TGTGCCATCAGTGAGTCGGCTAGCTTCCACGAGCAGTACTTC. This codes for CAISESASFHEQYF.

The chain is built from TRBV7-9 and TRBJ2-7; TRBD1 is a possible D gene (6 bases). V was pared by 2 bases and J by 5 bases, with 13 bases between. The CDR3 spans 14 residues. Germline-derived CDR1 and CDR2 are SEHNR and FQNEAQ (reference sequence). CDR3 residues: CASSLKGVGHEQYF. The CDR3 DNA follows: TGTGCCAGCAGCTTAAAGGGGGTAGGTCACGAGCAGTACTTC.

The chain links TRBV19 to TRBJ2-1; 8 bases align to TRBD2. The V segment lost 1 base and the J segment 7 bases; nucleotides outside the gene matches: 3. CDR1 is LNHDA and CDR2 is SQIVND in the germline V gene (reference sequence). This CDR3 region has 14 residues. CDR3: CASSIVSGINEQFF. In nucleotides, the CDR3 is TGTGCCAGTAGTATAGTTAGCGGGATTAATGAGCAGTTCTTC.

The rearrangement uses TRBV7-3 and TRBJ1-2; 7 nucleotides line up with TRBD1. This CDR3 spans 13 amino acids. Germline CDR1 is SGHTA and CDR2 is FQGTGA. Trimming removed 5 bases from V and 8 bases from J; junction bases left unmatched: 8. DNA for the CDR3: TGTGCCAGCAGCCTCACCCAGGGGGGCGGCTACACCTTC. This sequence encodes CASSLTQGGGYTF.

V is TRBV7-2 and J is TRBJ2-5; 14 bases map to TRBD2. The germline gives CDR1 SGHTA, CDR2 FQGNSA. The ends lost 4 bases at V and 0 bases at J; junction bases unmatched: 10. This CDR3 has 19 amino acids. CDR3 sequence reads: CASSSYGTSGGFYQETQYF. CDR3 DNA sequence: TGTGCCAGCAGCTCATACGGGACTAGCGGGGGATTTTACCAAGAGACCCAGTACTTC.

The chain couples TRBV2 to TRBJ2-7, with 7 bases matching TRBD1. The trim removed 6 bases at V and 3 bases at J, leaving 11 bases unmatched. The V gene's germline CDR1 is SNHLY and CDR2 FYNNEI. This CDR3 spans 15 amino acids. The CDR3 reads CASSTLPGQLYEQYF. The CDR3 DNA is TGTGCCAGCAGCACACTTCCGGGACAGCTCTACGAGCAGTACTTC.

The CDR3 DNA follows: TGTGCCAGCAGTGAAGCCGACAGGGGAAGCTACGAGCAGTACTTC. Translated: CASSEADRGSYEQYF. The V gene is TRBV2, the J gene TRBJ2-7, with TRBD1 matching over 8 bases. V lost 0 bases, J lost 3 bases, and 4 bases stayed unmatched. CDR3 length: 15 residues. Per the germline V gene, CDR1 is SNHLY and CDR2 is FYNNEI.

This clone has more than one count but fewer than ten. The chain uses TRBV19 and TRBJ2-5; 13 bases align to TRBD2. V was pared by 4 bases and J by 4 bases, with 3 bases of the junction left unmatched. This CDR3 has 15 residues. Germline-derived CDR1 and CDR2 are LNHDA and SQIVND (reference sequence). CDR3: CASSRTSGRVETQYF. The CDR3 DNA is TGTGCCAGTAGTAGAACTAGCGGGAGGGTAGAGACCCAGTACTTC. Filled out from reference TRBV19 and TRBJ2-5, the complete variable domain reads DGGITQSPKYLFRKEGQNVTLSCEQNLNHDAMYWYRQDPGQGLRLIYYSQIVNDFQKGDIAEGYSVSREKKESFPLTVTSAQKNPTAFYLCASSRTSGRVETQYFGPGTRLLVL.

The chain carries TRBV5-4 and TRBJ2-5, with D possibly matching TRBD2 (5 bases). Trimming took 1 base from V and 5 from J, leaving 12 bases between them. This CDR3 spans 14 amino acids. Germline V gene lookup returns CDR1 SGHNT and CDR2 YYREEE (reference sequence). The CDR3 is CASSLYGVGETQYF. Written as DNA, the CDR3 is TGTGCCAGCAGCTTGTACGGGGTGGGGGAGACCCAGTACTTC. The entire variable domain, with the rest obtained from reference TRBV5-4 and TRBJ2-5, is as follows: ETGVTQSPTHLIKTRGQQVTLRCSSQSGHNTVSWYQQALGQGPQFIFQYYREEENGRGNFPPRFSGLQFPNYSSELNVNALELDDSALYLCASSLYGVGETQYFGPGTRLLVL.

The chain couples TRBV6-1 to TRBJ1-4, with no clear D. Germline CDR1 MNHNS, CDR2 SASEGT. There are 15 residues in the CDR3. V was pared by 6 bases and J by 6 bases, with 17 bases between. The chain's CDR3 is CASSPLPRPDEKLFF. DNA for the CDR3: TGTGCCAGCAGCCCCCTCCCGCGGCCCGATGAAAAACTGTTTTTT.

This clone has more than one count but fewer than ten. The rearrangement uses TRBV6-6 and TRBJ2-1; 9 bases align to TRBD2. Germline loops: CDR1 MNHNY, CDR2 SVGAGI (reference sequence). The CDR3 spans 16 residues. Trimming at V came to 7 bases and at J to 10 bases, leaving 17 bases not matched to a gene. As DNA, the CDR3 is TGTGCCAGCACCCCGGGGGCTAGCGGGGCCCTCAGGGAGCAGTTCTTC. Translated: CASTPGASGALREQFF.

The chain has TRBV9 and TRBJ2-4; 7 bases match TRBD1. The CDR3 is 15 residues long. V shed 4 bases and J 11 bases; nucleotides not matched to a gene: 15. Germline CDR1 reads SGDLS; CDR2 reads YYNGEE. The CDR3 loop is CASSPGQDSISVQYF. CDR3 in DNA: TGTGCCAGCAGCCCTGGACAGGACTCAATTTCGGTTCAGTACTTC.

The V and J genes are TRBV30 and TRBJ2-5; no clear D. The germline V and J ends were trimmed by 0 bases and 0 bases, with 14 bases remaining between them. Germline CDR1 reads GTSNPN; CDR2 reads SVGIG (reference sequence). CDR3 length: 16 residues. The CDR3 spells CAWSVLLGSNQETQYF. The CDR3 bases are TGTGCCTGGAGTGTACTGTTGGGCAGCAACCAAGAGACCCAGTACTTC.

The chain joins TRBV7-8 to TRBJ1-1; TRBD1 matches 9 bases. The germline gives CDR1 SGHVS, CDR2 FQNEAQ. This CDR3 comprises 14 residues. V lost 5 bases and J lost 7; bases outside the gene matches: 8. The CDR3 DNA reads TGTGCCAGCAGCGCCGGGACAGGGACGAATGAAGCTTTCTTT. Translation: CASSAGTGTNEAFF.

Remarks on this clone: Other DNA sequences from this sample encode an identical CDR3 as well. This chain links TRBV4-2 with TRBJ2-7; 7 bases map to TRBD2. Germline V CDR1 and CDR2: LGHNA, YNFKEQ. The CDR3 extends over 15 amino acids. Germline trimming cut 1 base from V and 0 bases from J; bases unmatched to any gene: 3. CDR3 in amino acids: CASSQGLADSYEQYF. In nucleotides, the CDR3 is TGTGCCAGCAGCCAAGGCCTAGCGGACTCCTACGAGCAGTACTTC.

CDR3: CAIAGTDTQYF. The CDR3 DNA is TGTGCCATCGCAGGCACAGATACGCAGTATTTT. J is TRBJ2-3 and V is TRBV10-3; D is ambiguous. Deletions cut 8 bases from V and 1 base from J, with 4 bases between. Germline assignment: CDR1 ENHRY and CDR2 SYGVKD. The CDR3 runs to 11 residues.

This clone was counted between two and nine times. J is TRBJ2-1 and V is TRBV5-4; 9 bases line up with TRBD2. The CDR3 spans 14 residues. The germline gives CDR1 SGHNT, CDR2 YYREEE (reference sequence). The junction had 2 bases not matched to a gene; V was cut back by 0 bases and J by 7 bases. The CDR3 reads CASSLGLAGNEQFF. The CDR3 DNA follows: TGTGCCAGCAGCTTGGGCCTAGCGGGAAATGAGCAGTTCTTC.

This clone was counted once. This chain links TRBV7-9 with TRBJ2-6; 15 nucleotides agree with TRBD2. V lost 6 bases, J lost 5 bases, and 11 bases stayed unmatched. Germline-derived CDR1 and CDR2 are SEHNR and FQNEAQ (reference sequence). The CDR3 totals 19 residues. The CDR3 protein is CASRGPGLAGGGRANVLTF. CDR3 bases: TGTGCCAGCAGGGGACCGGGACTAGCGGGAGGCGGTCGGGCCAACGTCCTGACTTTC.

V usage is TRBV2 and J usage is TRBJ2-7, with TRBD1 identical over 7 bases. Per germline, CDR1 SNHLY and CDR2 FYNNEI. The CDR3 spans 15 residues. J was trimmed by 9 bases and V by 1 base; bases with no gene match: 12. This chain's CDR3 is CASSEDQGGPAGQYF. As DNA, the CDR3 is TGTGCCAGCAGTGAAGATCAAGGGGGCCCTGCGGGGCAGTACTTC.

This clone came up once. V gene TRBV15 combines with J gene TRBJ2-3, with D perhaps matching TRBD2 (5 bases). Per germline, CDR1 LNHNV and CDR2 YYDKDF (reference sequence). Trimming pared 3 bases from V and 1 base from J, leaving 20 bases between. CDR3 length equals 18 residues. The CDR3 loop is CATSSETNLRIRTDTQYF. In DNA form, the CDR3 reads TGTGCCACCAGCAGCGAGACTAACCTTCGGATACGCACAGATACGCAGTATTTT.

The chain uses TRBV5-4 and TRBJ1-6; 8 nucleotides match TRBD1. CDR1 SGHNT and CDR2 YYREEE come from the germline V gene (reference sequence). Trimming cost V 1 base and J 5 bases; bases outside gene matches: 5. This CDR3 region has 16 residues. The CDR3 DNA is TGTGCCAGCAGCTTGCAGGGGGCAGTTAATAATTCACCCCTCCACTTT. This translates into CASSLQGAVNNSPLHF.

The sample holds a few counts of this clone. Different DNA sequences within this sample yield the same CDR3. The chain couples TRBV28 to TRBJ2-7; D might be TRBD1 (6 bases). Trimming removed 3 bases at V and 3 bases at J, with 9 bases between. The CDR3 is made up of 13 amino acids. Germline V gives CDR1 MDHEN, CDR2 SYDVKM. CDR3 in DNA: TGTGCCAGCAGTTTGGGACACCTCTACGAGCAGTACTTC. This codes for CASSLGHLYEQYF.

V gene TRBV2 combines with J gene TRBJ2-5, with D possibly matching TRBD2 (5 bases). Germline CDR1 SNHLY, CDR2 FYNNEI. Trimming stripped 10 bases from V and 2 bases from J, with 14 bases between. The CDR3 sequence is 13 residues long. CDR3 nucleotides: TGTGCCATGGAAGACCGGGAACAAGAGACCCAGTACTTC. Residues: CAMEDREQETQYF.